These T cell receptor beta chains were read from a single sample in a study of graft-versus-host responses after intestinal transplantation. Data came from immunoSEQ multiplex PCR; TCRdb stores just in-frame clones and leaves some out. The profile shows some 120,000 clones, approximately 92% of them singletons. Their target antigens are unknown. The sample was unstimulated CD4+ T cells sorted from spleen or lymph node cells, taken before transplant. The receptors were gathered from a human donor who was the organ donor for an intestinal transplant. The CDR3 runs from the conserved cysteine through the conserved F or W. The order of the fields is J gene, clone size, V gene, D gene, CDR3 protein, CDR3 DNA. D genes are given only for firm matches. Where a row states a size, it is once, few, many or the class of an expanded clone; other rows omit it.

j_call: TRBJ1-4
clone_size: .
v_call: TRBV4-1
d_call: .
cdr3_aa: CASSHRRNEKLFF
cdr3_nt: TGCGCCAGCAGCCATCGGCGGAATGAAAAACTGTTTTTT

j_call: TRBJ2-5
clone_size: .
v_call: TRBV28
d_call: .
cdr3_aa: CASPRPYQETQYF
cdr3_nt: TGTGCCAGCCCCCGGCCGTACCAAGAGACCCAGTACTTC

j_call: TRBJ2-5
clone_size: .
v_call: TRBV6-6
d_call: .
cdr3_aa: CASSLGEETQYF
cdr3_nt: TGTGCCAGCAGCCTAGGGGAAGAGACCCAGTACTTC

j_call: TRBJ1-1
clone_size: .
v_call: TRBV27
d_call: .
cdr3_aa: CASSFTRNTEAFF
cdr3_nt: TGTGCCAGCAGTTTCACGAGGAACACTGAAGCTTTCTTT

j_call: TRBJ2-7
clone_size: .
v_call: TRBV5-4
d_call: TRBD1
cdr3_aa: CASSPSGQGSYEQYF
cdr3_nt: TGTGCCAGCAGCCCCTCCGGACAGGGAAGCTACGAGCAGTACTTC

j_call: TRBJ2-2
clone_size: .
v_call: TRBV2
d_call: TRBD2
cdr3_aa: CASRGLAVPGELFF
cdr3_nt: TGTGCCAGCAGGGGACTAGCGGTACCCGGGGAGCTGTTTTTT

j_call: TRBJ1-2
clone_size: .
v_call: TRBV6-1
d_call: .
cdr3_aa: CASSEWGTPNTF
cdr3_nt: TGTGCCAGCAGTGAATGGGGGACACCCAACACCTTC

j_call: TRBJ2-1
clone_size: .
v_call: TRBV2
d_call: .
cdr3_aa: CASSWIYNEQFF
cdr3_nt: TGTGCCAGCAGTTGGATCTACAATGAGCAGTTCTTC

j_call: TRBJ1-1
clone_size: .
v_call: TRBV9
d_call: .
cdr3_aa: CASSHRDNPNTEAFF
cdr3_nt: TGTGCCAGCAGTCACCGCGACAACCCTAACACTGAAGCTTTCTTT

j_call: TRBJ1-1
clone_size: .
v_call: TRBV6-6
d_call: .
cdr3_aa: CASSSQNTEAFF
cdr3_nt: TGTGCCAGCAGTTCACAGAACACTGAAGCTTTCTTT

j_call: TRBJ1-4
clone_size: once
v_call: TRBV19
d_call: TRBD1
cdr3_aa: CASMPLGQKNEKLFF
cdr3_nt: TGTGCCAGTATGCCATTGGGACAGAAGAATGAAAAACTGTTTTTT

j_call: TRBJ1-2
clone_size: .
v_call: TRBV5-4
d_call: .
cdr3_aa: CASSLYWGYYGYTF
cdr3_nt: TGTGCCAGCAGCTTGTATTGGGGTTACTATGGCTACACCTTC

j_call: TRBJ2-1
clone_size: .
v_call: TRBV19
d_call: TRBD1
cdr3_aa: CASNPTGGWSNEQFF
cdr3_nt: TGTGCCAGTAACCCAACAGGGGGCTGGAGCAATGAGCAGTTCTTC

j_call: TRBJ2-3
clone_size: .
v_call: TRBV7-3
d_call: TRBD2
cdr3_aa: CASSTGTSGFTDTQYF
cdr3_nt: TGTGCCAGCAGTACCGGGACTAGCGGCTTCACAGATACGCAGTATTTT

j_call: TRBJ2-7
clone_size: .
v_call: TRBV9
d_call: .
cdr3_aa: CASSPRVGQEQYF
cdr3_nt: TGTGCCAGCAGCCCGAGGGTAGGGCAAGAGCAGTACTTC

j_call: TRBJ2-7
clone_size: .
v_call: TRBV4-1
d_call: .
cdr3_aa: CASSQPAGAYEQYF
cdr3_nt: TGCGCCAGCAGCCAACCCGCGGGCGCCTACGAGCAGTACTTC

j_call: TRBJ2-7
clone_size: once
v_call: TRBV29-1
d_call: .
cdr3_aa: CSVDQGTEQYF
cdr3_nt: TGCAGCGTTGATCAGGGGACCGAGCAGTACTTC

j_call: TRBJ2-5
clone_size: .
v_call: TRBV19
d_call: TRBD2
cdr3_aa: CASSIRPAGLGEETQYF
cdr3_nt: TGTGCCAGTAGTATACGCCCAGCGGGGTTGGGAGAAGAGACCCAGTACTTC

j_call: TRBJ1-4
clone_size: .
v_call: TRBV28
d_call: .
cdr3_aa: CASSLWPERSTNEKLFF
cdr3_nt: TGTGCCAGCAGTTTATGGCCAGAAAGAAGCACTAATGAAAAACTGTTTTTT

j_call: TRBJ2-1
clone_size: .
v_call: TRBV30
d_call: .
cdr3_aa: CAWGALHLASGEQFF
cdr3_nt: TGTGCCTGGGGTGCTCTACACCTGGCCTCGGGTGAGCAGTTCTTC

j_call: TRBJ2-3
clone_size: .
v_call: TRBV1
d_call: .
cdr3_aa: CTSSPGLKTIAGGPRPDTQYF
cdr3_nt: TGCACCAGCAGCCCAGGGCTCAAGACGATAGCGGGAGGGCCCCGGCCAGATACGCAGTATTTT

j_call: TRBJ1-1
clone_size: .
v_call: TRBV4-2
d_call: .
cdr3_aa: CASSQEVTGFRNTEAFF
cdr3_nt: TGTGCCAGCAGCCAAGAGGTGACAGGTTTCCGAAACACTGAAGCTTTCTTT

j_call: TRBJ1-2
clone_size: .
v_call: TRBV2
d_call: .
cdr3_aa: CASSDEGGQGYTF
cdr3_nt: TGTGCCAGCAGTGATGAAGGGGGGCAAGGCTACACCTTC

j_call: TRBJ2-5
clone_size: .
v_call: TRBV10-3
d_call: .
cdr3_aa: CAIRTGPPGYETQYF
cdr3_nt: TGTGCCATCAGAACGGGACCGCCCGGGTATGAGACCCAGTACTTC

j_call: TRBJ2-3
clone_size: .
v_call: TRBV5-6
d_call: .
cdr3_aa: CASGRMRDTQYF
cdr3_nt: TGTGCCAGCGGGCGTATGAGGGATACGCAGTATTTT

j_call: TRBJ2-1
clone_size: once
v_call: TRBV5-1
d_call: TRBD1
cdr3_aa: CASSLGQGPYNEQFF
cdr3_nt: TGCGCCAGCAGCTTGGGACAGGGTCCCTACAATGAGCAGTTCTTC

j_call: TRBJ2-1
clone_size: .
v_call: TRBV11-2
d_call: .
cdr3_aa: CASRIGQFDEQFF
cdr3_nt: TGTGCCAGCAGAATTGGACAGTTCGATGAGCAGTTCTTC

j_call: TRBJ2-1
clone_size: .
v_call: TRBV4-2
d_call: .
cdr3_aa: CASSPAGGVSYEQFF
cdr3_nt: TGTGCCAGCAGCCCTGCTGGAGGAGTAAGCTATGAGCAGTTCTTC

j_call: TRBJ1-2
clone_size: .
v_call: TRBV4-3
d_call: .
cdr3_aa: CASSQEWGYYGYTF
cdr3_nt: TGCGCCAGCAGCCAAGAATGGGGTTACTATGGCTACACCTTC

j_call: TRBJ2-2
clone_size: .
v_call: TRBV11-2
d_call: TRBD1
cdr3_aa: CASSPVRTDRGNKRELFF
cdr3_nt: TGTGCCAGCAGCCCGGTTCGGACGGACAGGGGAAATAAGAGGGAGCTGTTTTTT

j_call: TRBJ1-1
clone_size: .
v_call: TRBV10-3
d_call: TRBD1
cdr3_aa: CASGGQKNTEAFF
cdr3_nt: TGTGCCAGCGGGGGACAGAAGAACACTGAAGCTTTCTTT

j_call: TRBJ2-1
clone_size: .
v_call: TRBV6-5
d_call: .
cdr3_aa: CASSYTEFF
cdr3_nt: TGTGCCAGCAGTTACACGGAGTTCTTC

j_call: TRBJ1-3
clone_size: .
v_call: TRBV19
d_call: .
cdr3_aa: CASSIIGERAGNTIYF
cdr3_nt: TGTGCCAGTAGTATCATCGGGGAGCGCGCTGGAAACACCATATATTTT

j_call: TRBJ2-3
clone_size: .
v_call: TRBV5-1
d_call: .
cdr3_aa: CASRSVTNTDTQYF
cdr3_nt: TGCGCCAGCAGGAGTGTTACGAACACAGATACGCAGTATTTT

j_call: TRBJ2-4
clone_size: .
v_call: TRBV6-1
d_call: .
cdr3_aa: CASGRAGSDKNIQYF
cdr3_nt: TGTGCCAGCGGGCGAGCGGGTTCCGACAAAAACATTCAGTACTTC

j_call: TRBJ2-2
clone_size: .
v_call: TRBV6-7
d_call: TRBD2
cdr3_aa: CASSYVSREETGELFF
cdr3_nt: TGTGCCAGCAGTTACGTTTCCCGGGAGGAGACCGGGGAGCTGTTTTTT

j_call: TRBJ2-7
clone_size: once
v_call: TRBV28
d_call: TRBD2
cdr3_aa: CASRISGSRYEQYF
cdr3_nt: TGTGCCAGCAGGATAAGCGGGAGTCGGTACGAGCAGTACTTC

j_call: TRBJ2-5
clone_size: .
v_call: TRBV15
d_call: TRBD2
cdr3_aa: CATSQTVGTSGREKETQYF
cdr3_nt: TGTGCCACCAGTCAGACCGTTGGGACTAGCGGGAGAGAGAAAGAGACCCAGTACTTC

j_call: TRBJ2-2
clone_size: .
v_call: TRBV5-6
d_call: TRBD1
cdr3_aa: CASSPRQGGVTGELFF
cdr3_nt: TGTGCCAGCAGCCCCAGACAGGGGGGAGTCACCGGGGAGCTGTTTTTT

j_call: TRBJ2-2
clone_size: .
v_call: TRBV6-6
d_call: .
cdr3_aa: CASSQEFGELFF
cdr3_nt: TGTGCCAGCAGTCAGGAGTTCGGGGAGCTGTTTTTT

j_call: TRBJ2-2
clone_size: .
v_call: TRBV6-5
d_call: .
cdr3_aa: CASRVYREPGELFF
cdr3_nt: TGTGCCAGCAGAGTATACAGGGAGCCCGGGGAGCTGTTTTTT

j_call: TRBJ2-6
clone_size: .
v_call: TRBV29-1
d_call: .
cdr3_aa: CSAEFNSAGANVLTF
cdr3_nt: TGCAGCGCTGAATTTAATTCGGCGGGGGCCAACGTCCTGACTTTC

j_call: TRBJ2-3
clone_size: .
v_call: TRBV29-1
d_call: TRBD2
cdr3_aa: CSGGREGSDTQYF
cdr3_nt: TGCAGCGGTGGGAGGGAGGGCTCAGATACGCAGTATTTT

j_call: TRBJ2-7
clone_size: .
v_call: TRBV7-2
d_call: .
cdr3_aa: CASSLAPGLFYEQYF
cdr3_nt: TGTGCCAGCAGCTTAGCGCCAGGACTATTCTACGAGCAGTACTTC

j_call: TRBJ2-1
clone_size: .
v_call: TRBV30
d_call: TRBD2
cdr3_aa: CAWSTSRTSGSRNEQFF
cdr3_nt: TGTGCCTGGAGTACCTCCCGGACTAGCGGGAGTCGCAATGAGCAGTTCTTC

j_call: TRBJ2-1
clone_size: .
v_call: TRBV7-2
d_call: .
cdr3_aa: CASSLLSGPYNEQFF
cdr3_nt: TGTGCCAGCAGCTTATTAAGCGGTCCCTACAATGAGCAGTTCTTC

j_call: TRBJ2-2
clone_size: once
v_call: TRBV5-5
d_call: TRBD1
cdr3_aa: CASSLEVGTVNTGELFF
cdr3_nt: TGTGCCAGCAGCTTGGAGGTCGGGACAGTGAACACCGGGGAGCTGTTTTTT

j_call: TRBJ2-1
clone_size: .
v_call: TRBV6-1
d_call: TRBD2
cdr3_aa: CASSELAAWGEQFF
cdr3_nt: TGTGCCAGCAGCGAGCTAGCGGCCTGGGGTGAGCAGTTCTTC

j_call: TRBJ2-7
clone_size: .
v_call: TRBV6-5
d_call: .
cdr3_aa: CASSYDRTYEQYF
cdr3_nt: TGTGCCAGCAGTTATGACCGGACCTACGAGCAGTACTTC

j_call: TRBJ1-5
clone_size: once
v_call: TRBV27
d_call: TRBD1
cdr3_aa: CASSFQGGGNQPQHF
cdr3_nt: TGTGCCAGCAGTTTTCAAGGGGGCGGGAATCAGCCCCAGCATTTT

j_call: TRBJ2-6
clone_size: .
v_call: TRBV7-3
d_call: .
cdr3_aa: CASSLTGLSSGANVLTF
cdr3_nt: TGTGCCAGCAGCTTAACGGGACTTAGCTCTGGGGCCAACGTCCTGACTTTC

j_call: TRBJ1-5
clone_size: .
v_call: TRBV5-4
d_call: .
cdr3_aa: CASSPGPTGPQHF
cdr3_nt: TGTGCCAGCAGCCCGGGGCCGACGGGACCCCAGCATTTT

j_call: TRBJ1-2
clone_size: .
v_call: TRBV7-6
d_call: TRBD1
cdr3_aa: CASSLGLGDRASGGYTF
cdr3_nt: TGTGCCAGCAGCTTAGGCCTGGGGGACAGGGCTAGTGGTGGCTACACCTTC

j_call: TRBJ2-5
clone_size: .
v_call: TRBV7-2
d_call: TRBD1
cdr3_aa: CASSPGQARETQYF
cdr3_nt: TGTGCCAGCAGCCCGGGACAGGCGCGGGAGACCCAGTACTTC

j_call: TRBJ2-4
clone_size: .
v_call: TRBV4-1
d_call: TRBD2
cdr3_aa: CASRSPQGGGRAGAKNIQYF
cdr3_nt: TGCGCCAGCAGGTCCCCCCAAGGGGGCGGGAGGGCCGGGGCCAAAAACATTCAGTACTTC

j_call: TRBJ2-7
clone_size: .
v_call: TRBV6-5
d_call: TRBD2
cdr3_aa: CASRLLAGSSYEQYF
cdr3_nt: TGTGCCAGCAGATTACTAGCGGGTAGCTCCTACGAGCAGTACTTC

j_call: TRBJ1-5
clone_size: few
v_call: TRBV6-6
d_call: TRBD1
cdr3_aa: CASSRTGSQPQHF
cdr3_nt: TGTGCCAGCAGTCGGACAGGGTCACAGCCCCAGCATTTT

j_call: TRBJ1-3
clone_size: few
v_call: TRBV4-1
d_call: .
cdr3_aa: CASSQVRPTSGNTIYF
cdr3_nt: TGCGCCAGCAGCCAAGTTCGGCCAACCTCTGGAAACACCATATATTTT